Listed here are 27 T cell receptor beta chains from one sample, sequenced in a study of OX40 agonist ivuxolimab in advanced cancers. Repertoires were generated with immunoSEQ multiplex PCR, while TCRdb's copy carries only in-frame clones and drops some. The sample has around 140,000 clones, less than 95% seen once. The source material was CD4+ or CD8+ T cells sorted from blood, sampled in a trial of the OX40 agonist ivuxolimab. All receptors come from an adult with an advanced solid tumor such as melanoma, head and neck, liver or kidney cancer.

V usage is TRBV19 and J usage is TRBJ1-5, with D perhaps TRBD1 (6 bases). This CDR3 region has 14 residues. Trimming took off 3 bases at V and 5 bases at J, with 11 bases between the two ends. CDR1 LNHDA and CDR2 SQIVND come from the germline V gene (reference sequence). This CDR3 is CASSITGRDQPQHF. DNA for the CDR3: TGTGCCAGTAGTATCACAGGGAGGGATCAGCCCCAGCATTTT.

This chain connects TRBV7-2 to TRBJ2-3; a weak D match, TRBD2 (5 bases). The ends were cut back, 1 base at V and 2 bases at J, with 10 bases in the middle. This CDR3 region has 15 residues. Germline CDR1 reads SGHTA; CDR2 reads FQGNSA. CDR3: CASSLDGVFTDTQYF. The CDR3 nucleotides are TGTGCCAGCAGCTTAGACGGGGTCTTCACAGATACGCAGTATTTT.

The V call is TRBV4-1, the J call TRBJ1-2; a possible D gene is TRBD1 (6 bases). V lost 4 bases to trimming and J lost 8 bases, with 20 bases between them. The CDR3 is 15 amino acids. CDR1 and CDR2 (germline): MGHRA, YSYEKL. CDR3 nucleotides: TGCGCCAGCAGCCTAGGAGGACAGACCCGCTTCGGCTACACCTTC. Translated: CASSLGGQTRFGYTF.

The CDR3 loop reads CASSLDRVTGPYEQYF. The DNA of the CDR3 is TGTGCCAGCAGCTTAGATCGCGTGACGGGTCCCTACGAGCAGTACTTC. The chain has TRBV11-3 and TRBJ2-7; D is unclear. The germline V and J ends were trimmed by 0 bases and 2 bases, with 14 bases remaining between them. The CDR3 is 16 residues long. The germline V gene encodes CDR1 SGHNT and CDR2 YENEEA.

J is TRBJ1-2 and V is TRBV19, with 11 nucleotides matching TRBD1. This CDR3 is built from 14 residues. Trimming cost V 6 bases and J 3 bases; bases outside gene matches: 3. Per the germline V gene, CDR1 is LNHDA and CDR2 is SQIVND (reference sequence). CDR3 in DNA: TGTGCCAGTAGGGACAGGGGGCGCGACTATGGCTACACCTTC. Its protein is CASRDRGRDYGYTF.

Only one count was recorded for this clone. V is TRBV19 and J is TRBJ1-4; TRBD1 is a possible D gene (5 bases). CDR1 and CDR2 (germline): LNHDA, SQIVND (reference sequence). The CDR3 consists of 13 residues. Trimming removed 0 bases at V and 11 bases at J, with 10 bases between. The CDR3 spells CASSIDRGGKLFF. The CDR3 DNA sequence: TGTGCCAGTAGTATAGATCGGGGGGGGAAACTGTTTTTT.

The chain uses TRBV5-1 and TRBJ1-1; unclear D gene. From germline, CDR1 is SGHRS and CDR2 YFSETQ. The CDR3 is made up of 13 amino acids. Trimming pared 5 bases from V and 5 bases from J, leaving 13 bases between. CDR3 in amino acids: CASRRTLGTEAFF. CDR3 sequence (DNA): TGCGCCAGCAGGAGGACCCTAGGTACTGAAGCTTTCTTT.

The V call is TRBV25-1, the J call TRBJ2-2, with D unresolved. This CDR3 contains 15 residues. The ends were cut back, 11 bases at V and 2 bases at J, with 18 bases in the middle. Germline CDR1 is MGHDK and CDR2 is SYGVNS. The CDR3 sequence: CASSRVAGNTGELFF. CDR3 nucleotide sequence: TGTGCCTCCAGTAGGGTAGCCGGTAACACCGGGGAGCTGTTTTTT.

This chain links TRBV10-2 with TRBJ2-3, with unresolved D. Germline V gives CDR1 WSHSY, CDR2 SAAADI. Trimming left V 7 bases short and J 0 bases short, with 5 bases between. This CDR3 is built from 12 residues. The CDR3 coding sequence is TGCGCCAGCACCCCAAGCACAGATACGCAGTATTTT. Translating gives CASTPSTDTQYF.

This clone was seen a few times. The CDR3 here is CASSDRGGYTF. CDR3 DNA sequence: TGTGCCAGCAGCGACAGGGGCGGCTACACCTTC. The gene calls are TRBV28 and TRBJ1-2; 8 positions agree with TRBD1. V was clipped by 6 bases and J by 8 bases; unmatched bases: 2. CDR1 and CDR2 from the germline V gene are MDHEN and SYDVKM. The CDR3 covers 11 residues.

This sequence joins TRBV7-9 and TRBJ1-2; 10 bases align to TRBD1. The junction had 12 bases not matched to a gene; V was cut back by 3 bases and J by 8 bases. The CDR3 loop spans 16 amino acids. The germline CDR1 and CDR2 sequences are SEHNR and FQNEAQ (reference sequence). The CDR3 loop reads CASSFIPGQGREGYTF. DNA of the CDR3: TGTGCCAGCAGCTTTATTCCGGGACAGGGGAGGGAAGGCTACACCTTC. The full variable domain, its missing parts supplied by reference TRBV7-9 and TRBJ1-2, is DTGVSQNPRHKITKRGQNVTFRCDPISEHNRLYWYRQTLGQGPEFLTYFQNEAQLEKSRLLSDRFSAERPKGSFSTLEIQRTEQGDSAMYLCASSFIPGQGREGYTFGSGTRLTVV.

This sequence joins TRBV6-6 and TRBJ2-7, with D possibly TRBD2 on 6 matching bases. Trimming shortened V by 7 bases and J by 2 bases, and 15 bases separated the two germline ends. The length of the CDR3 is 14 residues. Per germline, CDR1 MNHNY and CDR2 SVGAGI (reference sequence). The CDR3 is CASTPSGQTYEQYF. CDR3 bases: TGTGCCAGCACCCCAAGCGGGCAAACCTACGAGCAGTACTTC.

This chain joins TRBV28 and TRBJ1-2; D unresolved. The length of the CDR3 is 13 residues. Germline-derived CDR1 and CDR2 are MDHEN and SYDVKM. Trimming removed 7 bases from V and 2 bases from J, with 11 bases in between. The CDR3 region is CASINGFNYGYTF. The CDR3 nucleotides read TGTGCCAGCATCAACGGGTTCAACTATGGCTACACCTTC.

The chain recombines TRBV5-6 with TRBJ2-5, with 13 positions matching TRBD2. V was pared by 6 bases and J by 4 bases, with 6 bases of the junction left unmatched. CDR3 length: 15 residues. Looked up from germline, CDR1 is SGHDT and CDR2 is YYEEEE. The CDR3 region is CASMTSGRKGETQYF. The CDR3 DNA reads TGTGCCAGCATGACTAGCGGGAGGAAGGGAGAGACCCAGTACTTC.

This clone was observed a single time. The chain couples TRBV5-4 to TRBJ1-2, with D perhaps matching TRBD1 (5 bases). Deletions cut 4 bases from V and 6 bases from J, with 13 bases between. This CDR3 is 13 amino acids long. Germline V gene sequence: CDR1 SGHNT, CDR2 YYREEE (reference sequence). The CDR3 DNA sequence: TGTGCCAGCAGCCCTCGGGGGTTTGATGGCTACACCTTC. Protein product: CASSPRGFDGYTF.

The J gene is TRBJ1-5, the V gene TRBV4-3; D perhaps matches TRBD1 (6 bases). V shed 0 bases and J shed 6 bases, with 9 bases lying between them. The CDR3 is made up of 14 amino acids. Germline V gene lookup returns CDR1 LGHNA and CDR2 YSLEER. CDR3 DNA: TGCGCCAGCAGCCAAGATACAGGGTTTCAGCCCCAGCATTTT. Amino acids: CASSQDTGFQPQHF.

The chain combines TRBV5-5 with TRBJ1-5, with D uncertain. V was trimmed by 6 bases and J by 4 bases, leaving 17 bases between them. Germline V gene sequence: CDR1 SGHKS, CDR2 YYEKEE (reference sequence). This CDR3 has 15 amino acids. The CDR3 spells CASNEHFGQNQPQHF. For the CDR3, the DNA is TGTGCCAGCAACGAACACTTCGGGCAGAATCAGCCCCAGCATTTT.

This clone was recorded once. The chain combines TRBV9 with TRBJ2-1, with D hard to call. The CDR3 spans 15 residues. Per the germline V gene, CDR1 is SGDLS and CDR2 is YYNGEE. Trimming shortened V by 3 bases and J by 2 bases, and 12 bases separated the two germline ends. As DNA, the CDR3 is TGTGCCAGCAGCGCCGCCCCAAGGCCCTACAATGAGCAGTTCTTC. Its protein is CASSAAPRPYNEQFF.

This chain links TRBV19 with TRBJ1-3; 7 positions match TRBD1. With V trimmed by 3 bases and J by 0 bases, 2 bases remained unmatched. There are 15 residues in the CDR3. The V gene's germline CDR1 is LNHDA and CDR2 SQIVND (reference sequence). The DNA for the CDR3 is TGTGCCAGTAGTATGGACAGGAGCTCTGGAAACACCATATATTTT. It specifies CASSMDRSSGNTIYF.

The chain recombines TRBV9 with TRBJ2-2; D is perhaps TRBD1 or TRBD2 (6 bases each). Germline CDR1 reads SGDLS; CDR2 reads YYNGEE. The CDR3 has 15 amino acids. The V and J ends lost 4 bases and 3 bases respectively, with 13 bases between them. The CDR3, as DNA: TGTGCCAGCAGCCTTCTGGGGGGCCACACCGGGGAGCTGTTTTTT. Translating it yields CASSLLGGHTGELFF.

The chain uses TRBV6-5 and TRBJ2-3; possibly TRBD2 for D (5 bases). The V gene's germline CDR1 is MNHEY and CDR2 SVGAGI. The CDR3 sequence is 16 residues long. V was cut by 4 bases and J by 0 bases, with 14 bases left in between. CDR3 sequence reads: CASSSTSGVSTDTQYF. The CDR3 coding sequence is TGTGCCAGCAGTTCTACAAGCGGAGTCAGCACAGATACGCAGTATTTT.

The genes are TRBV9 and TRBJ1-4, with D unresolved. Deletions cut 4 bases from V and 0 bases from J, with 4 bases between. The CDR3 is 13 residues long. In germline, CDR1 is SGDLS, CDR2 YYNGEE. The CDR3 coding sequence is TGTGCCAGCAGCTCCACAACTAATGAAAAACTGTTTTTT. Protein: CASSSTTNEKLFF.

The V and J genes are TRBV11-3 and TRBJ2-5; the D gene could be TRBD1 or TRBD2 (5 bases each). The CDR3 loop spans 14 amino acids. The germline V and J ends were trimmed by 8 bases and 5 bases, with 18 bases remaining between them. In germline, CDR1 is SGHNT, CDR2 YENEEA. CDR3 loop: CASGPGGGRETQYF. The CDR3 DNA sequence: TGTGCCAGCGGCCCGGGTGGGGGTCGGGAGACCCAGTACTTC.

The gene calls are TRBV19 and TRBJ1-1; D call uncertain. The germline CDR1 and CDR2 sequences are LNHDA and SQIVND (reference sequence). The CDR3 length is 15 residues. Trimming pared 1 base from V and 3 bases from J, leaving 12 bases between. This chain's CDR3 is CASSIVSSPDTEAFF. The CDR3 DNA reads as TGTGCCAGTAGTATAGTTAGTTCCCCCGACACTGAAGCTTTCTTT.

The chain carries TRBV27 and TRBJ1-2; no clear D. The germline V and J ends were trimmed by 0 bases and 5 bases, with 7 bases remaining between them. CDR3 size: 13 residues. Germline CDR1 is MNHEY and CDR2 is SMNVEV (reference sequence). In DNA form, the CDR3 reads TGTGCCAGCAGTTTATCAGTCTTTTATGGCTACACCTTC. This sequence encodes CASSLSVFYGYTF.

The CDR3 protein is CATSRDREDGNEQYF. DNA for the CDR3: TGTGCCACCAGCAGGGACAGGGAGGACGGGAACGAGCAGTACTTC. The chain joins TRBV15 to TRBJ2-7; TRBD1 matches at 8 bases. Germline values: CDR1 LNHNV, CDR2 YYDKDF (reference sequence). The CDR3 spans 15 residues. V dropped 3 bases and J dropped 5; count of bases not matched to a gene: 9.

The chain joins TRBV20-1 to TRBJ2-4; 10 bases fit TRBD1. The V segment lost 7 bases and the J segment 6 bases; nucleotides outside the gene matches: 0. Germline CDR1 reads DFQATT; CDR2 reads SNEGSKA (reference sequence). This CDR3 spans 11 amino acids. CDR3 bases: TGCAGTGGGGACAGGGGAAACATTCAGTACTTC. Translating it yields CSGDRGNIQYF.